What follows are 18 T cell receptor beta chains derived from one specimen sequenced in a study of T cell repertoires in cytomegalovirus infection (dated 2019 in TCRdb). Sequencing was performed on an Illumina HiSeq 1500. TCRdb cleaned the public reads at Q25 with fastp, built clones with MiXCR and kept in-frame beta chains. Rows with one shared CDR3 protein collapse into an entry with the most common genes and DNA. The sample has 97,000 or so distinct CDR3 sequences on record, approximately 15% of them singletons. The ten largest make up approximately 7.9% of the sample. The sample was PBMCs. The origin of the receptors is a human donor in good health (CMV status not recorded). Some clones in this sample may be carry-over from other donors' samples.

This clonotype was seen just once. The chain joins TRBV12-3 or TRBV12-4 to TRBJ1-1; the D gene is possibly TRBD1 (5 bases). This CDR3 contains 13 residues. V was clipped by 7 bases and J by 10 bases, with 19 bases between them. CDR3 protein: CASTLGGARIAFF. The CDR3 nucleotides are TGTGCCAGCACCCTGGGAGGGGCCCGCATAGCTTTCTTT.

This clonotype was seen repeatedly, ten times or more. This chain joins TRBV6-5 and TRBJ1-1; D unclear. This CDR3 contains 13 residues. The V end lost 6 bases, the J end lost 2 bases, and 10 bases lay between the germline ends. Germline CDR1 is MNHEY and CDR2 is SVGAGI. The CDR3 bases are TGTGCCAGCAGACAGACGGTAAACACTGAAGCTTTCTTT. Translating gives CASRQTVNTEAFF.

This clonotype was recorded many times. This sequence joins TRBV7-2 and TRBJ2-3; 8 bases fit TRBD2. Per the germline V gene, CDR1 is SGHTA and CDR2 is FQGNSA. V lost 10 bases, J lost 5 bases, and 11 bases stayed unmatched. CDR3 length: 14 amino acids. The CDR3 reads CATEARGGRDTQYF. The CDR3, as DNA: TGTGCCACTGAAGCACGGGGGGGACGAGATACGCAGTATTTT. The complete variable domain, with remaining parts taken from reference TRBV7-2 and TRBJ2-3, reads GAGVSQSPSNKVTEKGKDVELRCDPISGHTALYWYRQSLGQGLEFLIYFQGNSAPDKSGLPSDRFSAERTGGSVSTLTIQRTQQEDSAVYLCATEARGGRDTQYFGPGTRLTVL.

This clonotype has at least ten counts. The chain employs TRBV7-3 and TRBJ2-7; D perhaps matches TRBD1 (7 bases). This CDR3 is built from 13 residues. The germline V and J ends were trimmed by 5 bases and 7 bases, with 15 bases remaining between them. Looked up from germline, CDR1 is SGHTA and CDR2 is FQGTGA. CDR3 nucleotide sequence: TGTGCCAGCAGCCCAGGGGGGTTACTAGAGCAGTACTTC. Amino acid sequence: CASSPGGLLEQYF.

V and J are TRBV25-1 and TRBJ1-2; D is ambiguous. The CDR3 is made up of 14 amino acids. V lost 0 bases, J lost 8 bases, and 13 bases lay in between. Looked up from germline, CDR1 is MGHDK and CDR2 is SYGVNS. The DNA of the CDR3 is TGTGCCAGCAGTGAATATACTGCTTCGAGGGGCTACACCTTC. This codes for CASSEYTASRGYTF.

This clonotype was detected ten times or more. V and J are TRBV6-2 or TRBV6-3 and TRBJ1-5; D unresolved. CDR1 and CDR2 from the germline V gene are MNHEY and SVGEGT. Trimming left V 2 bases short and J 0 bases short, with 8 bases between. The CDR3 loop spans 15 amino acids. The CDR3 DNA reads TGTGCCAGCAGTTACCAGCACTATAGCAATCAGCCCCAGCATTTT. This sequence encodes CASSYQHYSNQPQHF.

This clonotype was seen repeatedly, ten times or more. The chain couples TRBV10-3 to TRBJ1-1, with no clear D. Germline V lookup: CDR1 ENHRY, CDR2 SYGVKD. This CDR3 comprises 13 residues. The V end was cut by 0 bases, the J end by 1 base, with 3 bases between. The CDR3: CAISESENTEAFF. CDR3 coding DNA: TGTGCCATCAGTGAGTCCGAGAACACTGAAGCTTTCTTT.

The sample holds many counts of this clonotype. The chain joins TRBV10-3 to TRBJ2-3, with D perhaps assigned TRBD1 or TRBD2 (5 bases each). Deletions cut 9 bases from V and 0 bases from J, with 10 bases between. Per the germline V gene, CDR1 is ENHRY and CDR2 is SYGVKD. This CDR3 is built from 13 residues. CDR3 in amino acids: CAIGTASTDTQYF. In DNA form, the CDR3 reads TGTGCCATAGGGACGGCCAGCACAGATACGCAGTATTTT.

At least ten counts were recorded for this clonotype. The CDR3 DNA reads as TGTGCCAGCAGCCAGAGGGTTCGCACCGGGGAGCTGTTTTTT. It encodes CASSQRVRTGELFF. V gene TRBV7-2 combines with J gene TRBJ2-2; possibly TRBD2 for D (5 bases). The CDR3 has 14 amino acids. The ends were cut back, 5 bases at V and 4 bases at J, with 11 bases in the middle. Germline V gene sequence: CDR1 SGHTA, CDR2 FQGNSA.

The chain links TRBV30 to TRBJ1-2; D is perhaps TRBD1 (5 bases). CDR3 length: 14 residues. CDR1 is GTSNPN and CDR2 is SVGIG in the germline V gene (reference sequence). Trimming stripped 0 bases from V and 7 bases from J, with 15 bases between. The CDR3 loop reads CAWSVRGDGGGYTF. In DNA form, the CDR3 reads TGTGCCTGGAGTGTACGTGGGGACGGTGGTGGCTACACCTTC.

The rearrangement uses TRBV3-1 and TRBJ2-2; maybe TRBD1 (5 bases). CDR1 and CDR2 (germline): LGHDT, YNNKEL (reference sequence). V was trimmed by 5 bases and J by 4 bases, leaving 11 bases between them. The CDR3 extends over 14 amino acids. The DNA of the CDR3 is TGTGCCAGCAGCTCCGGACACTCCACCGGGGAGCTGTTTTTT. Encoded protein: CASSSGHSTGELFF.

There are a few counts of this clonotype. The CDR3 sequence: CASSRGRGDPEAFF. The CDR3 DNA sequence: TGTGCCAGCAGCCGTGGGCGGGGGGACCCTGAAGCTTTCTTT. This sequence joins TRBV7-9 and TRBJ1-1; possibly TRBD1 for D (5 bases). This CDR3 contains 14 residues. The germline V and J ends were trimmed by 5 bases and 6 bases, with 16 bases remaining between them. Germline V gene lookup returns CDR1 SEHNR and CDR2 FQNEAQ (reference sequence). Filled out from reference TRBV7-9 and TRBJ1-1, the complete variable domain reads DTGVSQNPRHKITKRGQNVTFRCDPISEHNRLYWYRQTLGQGPEFLTYFQNEAQLEKSRLLSDRFSAERPKGSFSTLEIQRTEQGDSAMYLCASSRGRGDPEAFFGQGTRLTVV.

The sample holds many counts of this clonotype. CDR3 DNA: TGTGCCAGCAGCTTAGGACAGGGTTCGGACGCCTACACCTTC. Amino acid sequence: CASSLGQGSDAYTF. V usage is TRBV7-9 and J usage is TRBJ1-2; 7 nucleotides line up with TRBD1. Germline values: CDR1 SEHNR, CDR2 FQNEAQ (reference sequence). The CDR3 has 14 amino acids. V trimming: 1 base; J trimming: 10 bases; junction bases outside the gene matches: 9.

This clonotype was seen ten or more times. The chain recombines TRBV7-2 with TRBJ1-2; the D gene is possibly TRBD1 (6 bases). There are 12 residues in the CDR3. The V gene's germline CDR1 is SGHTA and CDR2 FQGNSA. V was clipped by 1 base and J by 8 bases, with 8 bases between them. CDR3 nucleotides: TGTGCCAGCAGCTTAGACAGGGAAGGCTACACCTTC. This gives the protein CASSLDREGYTF.

Here the CDR3 reads CASSLGPGAPSYEQYF. The CDR3 DNA sequence: TGTGCCAGCAGCTTAGGCCCGGGGGCGCCGTCCTACGAGCAGTACTTC. This chain links TRBV13 with TRBJ2-7; either TRBD1 or TRBD2 may supply D (6 bases each). Trimming cost V 0 bases and J 1 base, with 13 bases left between them. CDR3 length: 16 amino acids. The V gene's germline CDR1 is PRHDT and CDR2 FYEKMQ (reference sequence). Using reference TRBV13 and TRBJ2-7 for the parts outside the CDR3, the full variable domain is AAGVIQSPRHLIKEKRETATLKCYPIPRHDTVYWYQQGPGQDPQFLISFYEKMQSDKGSIPDRFSAQQFSDYHSELNMSSLELGDSALYFCASSLGPGAPSYEQYFGPGTRLTVT.

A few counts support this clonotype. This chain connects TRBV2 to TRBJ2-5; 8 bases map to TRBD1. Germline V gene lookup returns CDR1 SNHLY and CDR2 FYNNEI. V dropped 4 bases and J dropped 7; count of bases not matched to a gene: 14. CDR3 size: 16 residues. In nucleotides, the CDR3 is TGTGCCAGCAGTGGGGACTCGGACAGGGCCGGCGGGACCCAGTACTTC. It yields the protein CASSGDSDRAGGTQYF.

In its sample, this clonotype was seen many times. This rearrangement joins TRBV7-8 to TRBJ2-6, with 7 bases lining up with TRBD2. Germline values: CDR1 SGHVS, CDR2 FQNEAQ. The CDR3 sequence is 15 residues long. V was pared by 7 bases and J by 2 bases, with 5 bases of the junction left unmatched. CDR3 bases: TGTGCCAGCATACTGGGGGGGGCTGGGGCCAACGTCCTGACTTTC. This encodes CASILGGAGANVLTF.

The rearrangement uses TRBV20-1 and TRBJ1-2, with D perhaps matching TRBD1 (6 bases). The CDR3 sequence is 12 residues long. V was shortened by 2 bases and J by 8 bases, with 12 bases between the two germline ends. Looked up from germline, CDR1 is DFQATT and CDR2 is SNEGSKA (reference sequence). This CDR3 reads CSARQQGGGYTF. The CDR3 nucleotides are TGCAGTGCTAGACAACAGGGAGGCGGCTACACCTTC.